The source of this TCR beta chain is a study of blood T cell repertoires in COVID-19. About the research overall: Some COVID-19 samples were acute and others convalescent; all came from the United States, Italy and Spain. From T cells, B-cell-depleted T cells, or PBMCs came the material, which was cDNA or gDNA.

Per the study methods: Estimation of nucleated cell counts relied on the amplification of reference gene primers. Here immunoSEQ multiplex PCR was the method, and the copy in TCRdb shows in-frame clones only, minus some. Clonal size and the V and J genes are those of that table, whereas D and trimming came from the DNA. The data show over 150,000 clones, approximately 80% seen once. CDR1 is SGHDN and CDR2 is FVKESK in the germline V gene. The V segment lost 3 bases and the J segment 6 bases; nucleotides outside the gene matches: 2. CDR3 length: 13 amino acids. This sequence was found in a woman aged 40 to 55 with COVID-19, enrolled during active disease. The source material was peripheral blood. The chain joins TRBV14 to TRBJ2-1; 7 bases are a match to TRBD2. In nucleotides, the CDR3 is TGTGCCAGCAGCCATCGACTAGCCAATGAGCAGTTCTTC. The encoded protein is CASSHRLANEQFF.